Following are 2 T cell receptor beta chains from one sample sequenced in a study of blood T cells in healthy people across ages. A second PCR, run for about 7 to 11 cycles, used a sample-barcoded 5' primer plus a J-beta primer mix. A single record per CDR3 protein comes from TCRdb applying MiXCR to the 5' RACE reads. The sample consists of 890,000 or so distinct CDR3 sequences, 62% of them appearing once. Sequenced input: blood. The receptor set was obtained from a man younger than 40 in good health.

Of note for this clonotype: At one end, the junction sequence differs from germline, possibly due to a read error. The V call is TRBV7-9, the J call TRBJ2-7, with 10 bases that match TRBD1. The CDR3 loop spans 14 amino acids. Per the germline V gene, CDR1 is SEHNR and CDR2 is FQNEAQ (reference sequence). The CDR3 reads CASSRQGASHEQYF. CDR3 sequence (DNA): TGTGCCAGCAGTAGACAGGGGGCCTCCCACGAGCAGTACTTC. The variable domain in full, completed from reference TRBV7-9 and TRBJ2-7, reads DTGVSQNPRHKITKRGQNVTFRCDPISEHNRLYWYRQTLGQGPEFLTYFQNEAQLEKSRLLSDRFSAERPKGSFSTLEIQRTEQGDSAMYLCASSRQGASHEQYFGPGTRLTVT.

The chain uses TRBV7-2 and TRBJ2-5; D gene uncertain. CDR1 is SGHTA and CDR2 is FQGNSA in the germline V gene. V was clipped by 3 bases and J by 5 bases, with 13 bases between them. This CDR3 contains 14 residues. CDR3 loop: CASSFRTNGETQYF. DNA for the CDR3: TGTGCCAGCAGCTTCCGGACCAACGGGGAGACCCAGTACTTC. The entire variable domain, with the rest obtained from reference TRBV7-2 and TRBJ2-5, is as follows: GAGVSQSPSNKVTEKGKDVELRCDPISGHTALYWYRQSLGQGLEFLIYFQGNSAPDKSGLPSDRFSAERTGGSVSTLTIQRTQQEDSAVYLCASSFRTNGETQYFGPGTRLLVL.